What follows are 23 T cell receptor beta chains derived from one specimen sequenced in a study of T cell changes during pregnancy in multiple sclerosis. Only in-frame clones appear in the TCRdb table, and some are missing; sequencing was by immunoSEQ multiplex PCR. The sample consists of about 70,000 clones, around nine tenths of them appearing once. The material sequenced was CD4+ T cells from peripheral blood mononuclear cells, taken after pregnancy. These receptors all stem from a female donor with multiple sclerosis, enrolled in a pregnancy study.

V is TRBV10-3 and J is TRBJ2-5; 7 bases are shared with TRBD1. The V segment lost 6 bases and the J segment 2 bases; nucleotides outside the gene matches: 9. Germline CDR1 and CDR2: ENHRY and SYGVKD. The CDR3 loop spans 15 amino acids. The CDR3 sequence is CAISNTPGQQETQYF. The CDR3 DNA reads as TGTGCCATCAGCAATACCCCGGGACAGCAAGAGACCCAGTACTTC.

The V gene is TRBV5-1, the J gene TRBJ2-5; 9 bases line up with TRBD2. Per germline, CDR1 SGHRS and CDR2 YFSETQ. V gave up 4 bases and J gave up 4 bases; unmatched junction bases: 23. This CDR3 has 20 residues. The DNA of the CDR3 is TGCGCCAGCAGCCCCTCACGGATTAGCGGGAGCACCCGCATTGGAGAGACCCAGTACTTC. Residues: CASSPSRISGSTRIGETQYF. Full variable domain (outside the CDR3, taken from reference TRBV5-1 and TRBJ2-5): KAGVTQTPRYLIKTRGQQVTLSCSPISGHRSVSWYQQTPGQGLQFLFEYFSETQRNKGNFPGRFSGRQFSNSRSEMNVSTLELGDSALYLCASSPSRISGSTRIGETQYFGPGTRLLVL.

A single count supports this clone. In nucleotides, the CDR3 is TGTGCCAGCAGCTTGTGGGGGGGACTAGCGGGGAAAGAGACCCAGTACTTC. This translates into CASSLWGGLAGKETQYF. The chain has TRBV7-2 and TRBJ2-5, with 13 bases matching TRBD2. V shed 3 bases and J 3 bases; nucleotides not matched to a gene: 7. CDR1 is SGHTA, CDR2 FQGNSA, per germline. The CDR3 sequence is 17 residues long.

This chain connects TRBV7-9 to TRBJ2-1; maybe TRBD2 (5 bases). Germline CDR1 SEHNR, CDR2 FQNEAQ (reference sequence). V shed 5 bases and J shed 6 bases, with 11 bases lying between them. CDR3 length: 13 amino acids. CDR3 DNA: TGTGCCAGCAGCCCCGGGGTGGTCAATGAGCAGTTCTTC. Translating gives CASSPGVVNEQFF.

The chain couples TRBV27 to TRBJ2-5; the match to TRBD1 covers 7 bases. The V segment lost 7 bases and the J segment 9 bases; nucleotides outside the gene matches: 14. CDR1 is MNHEY, CDR2 SMNVEV, per germline (reference sequence). This CDR3 has 14 amino acids. The CDR3, as DNA: TGTGCCAGCACTCGGAGTGAGGGGGCGCGTCCCCAGTACTTC. Translation: CASTRSEGARPQYF.

As for this clone: A read error may produce the germline difference seen at one junction end. The V and J genes are TRBV5-1 and TRBJ2-5; D is ambiguous. The CDR3 is 13 amino acids. Germline V gene sequence: CDR1 SGHRS, CDR2 YFSETQ. CDR3 residues: CAGSYQVQETQYF. The CDR3 DNA reads as TGCGCCGGCAGCTATCAGGTTCAGGAGACCCAGTACTTC.

The rearrangement joins TRBV6-6 to TRBJ1-6, with D unresolved. V lost 5 bases to trimming and J lost 5 bases, with 10 bases between them. Germline CDR1 MNHNY, CDR2 SVGAGI (reference sequence). The CDR3 runs to 14 residues. The CDR3 protein is CASSPTANNSPLHF. CDR3 sequence (DNA): TGTGCCAGCAGTCCAACCGCTAATAATTCACCCCTCCACTTT.

The chain recombines TRBV19 with TRBJ1-3, with a possible D match to TRBD1 (5 bases). The CDR3 is made up of 17 amino acids. The V end was cut by 6 bases, the J end by 2 bases, with 20 bases between. Per germline, CDR1 LNHDA and CDR2 SQIVND (reference sequence). In DNA form, the CDR3 reads TGTGCCAGTAGCCCGCACGAAGGAGGAGGGGCTGGAAACACCATATATTTT. It specifies CASSPHEGGGAGNTIYF.

V gene TRBV11-3 combines with J gene TRBJ2-2; 12 nucleotides agree with TRBD2. The J segment lost 6 bases and the V segment lost 6 bases, leaving 8 bases of the junction unmatched. In germline, CDR1 is SGHNT, CDR2 YENEEA. The CDR3 is made up of 16 amino acids. The CDR3 DNA reads as TGTGCCAGCAGTACGACTAGCGGGGGAAAGGCCGGGGAGCTGTTTTTT. It is translated as CASSTTSGGKAGELFF.

The sample holds a few counts of this clone. The chain recombines TRBV6-4 with TRBJ2-6; D gene ambiguous. V shed 6 bases and J shed 1 base, with 10 bases lying between them. This CDR3 region has 15 residues. Germline V gene data show CDR1 as MRHNA and CDR2 as SNTAGT. CDR3 DNA sequence: TGTGCCAGCAGAGATTTCAGTTCTGGGGCCAACGTCCTGACTTTC. Translation gives CASRDFSSGANVLTF.

The CDR3 DNA sequence: TGTGCCAGCAGCCCGGGGGGGGCGGGTATTTTCTACGAGCAGTACTTC. Protein sequence: CASSPGGAGIFYEQYF. The chain has TRBV5-4 and TRBJ2-7, with 8 bases lining up with TRBD2. The CDR3 has 16 amino acids. V gave up 4 bases and J gave up 3 bases; unmatched junction bases: 12. In germline, CDR1 is SGHNT, CDR2 YYREEE (reference sequence).

V gene TRBV12-5 combines with J gene TRBJ2-7; 7 bases are shared with TRBD1. The germline V gene encodes CDR1 LGHNT and CDR2 FRNRAP. V lost 0 bases, J lost 2 bases, and 4 bases stayed unmatched. This CDR3 region has 15 residues. In DNA form, the CDR3 reads TGTGCTAGTGGTTTGGTACGGCAGGGGGCCTACGAGCAGTACTTC. Translation: CASGLVRQGAYEQYF.

J is TRBJ2-5 and V is TRBV19; 7 positions match TRBD2. Per germline, CDR1 LNHDA and CDR2 SQIVND (reference sequence). V shed 5 bases and J 5 bases; nucleotides not matched to a gene: 5. The CDR3 is made up of 13 amino acids. This CDR3 is CASSWGGEETQYF. CDR3 sequence (DNA): TGTGCCAGTAGTTGGGGAGGGGAGGAGACCCAGTACTTC.

The V and J genes are TRBV6-6 and TRBJ2-2, with D tentatively TRBD1 (6 bases). Trimming removed 6 bases at V and 6 bases at J, with 11 bases between. CDR1 and CDR2 (germline): MNHNY, SVGAGI (reference sequence). The CDR3 covers 13 residues. This CDR3 reads CASRVRGSGELFF. The CDR3, as DNA: TGTGCCAGCAGGGTGAGGGGGTCCGGGGAGCTGTTTTTT.

The V and J genes are TRBV2 and TRBJ1-5; a possible D gene is TRBD1 (6 bases). In germline, CDR1 is SNHLY, CDR2 FYNNEI. V lost 6 bases and J 0 bases, leaving 12 bases between the germline ends. CDR3 length: 15 amino acids. The CDR3 sequence is CASSPGTLSNQPQHF. The CDR3 DNA reads as TGTGCCAGCAGCCCCGGGACACTTAGCAATCAGCCCCAGCATTTT.

The chain links TRBV9 to TRBJ2-3, with 12 positions matching TRBD2. Looked up from germline, CDR1 is SGDLS and CDR2 is YYNGEE. The CDR3 is made up of 18 amino acids. V gave up 3 bases and J gave up 3 bases; unmatched junction bases: 11. CDR3 bases: TGTGCCAGCAGCGGAGGCTCACTAGCGGGGGGCAAAACAGATACGCAGTATTTT. Its translation is CASSGGSLAGGKTDTQYF.

The chain combines TRBV5-1 with TRBJ2-3; D is ambiguous. V was trimmed by 4 bases and J by 2 bases, leaving 17 bases between them. The V gene's germline CDR1 is SGHRS and CDR2 YFSETQ. The CDR3 extends over 16 amino acids. The CDR3: CASSNHLPPPTDTQYF. CDR3 nucleotide sequence: TGCGCCAGCAGCAACCACCTACCACCTCCCACAGATACGCAGTATTTT.

The chain carries TRBV30 and TRBJ2-7, with D maybe TRBD2 (5 bases). The CDR3 consists of 13 residues. Trimming left V 4 bases short and J 0 bases short, with 10 bases between. Germline CDR1 is GTSNPN and CDR2 is SVGIG (reference sequence). CDR3 protein: CAWMERNSYEQYF. In DNA form, the CDR3 reads TGTGCCTGGATGGAGCGGAACTCCTACGAGCAGTACTTC.

This chain connects TRBV19 to TRBJ2-7; no clear D gene. Germline lookup yields CDR1 LNHDA and CDR2 SQIVND (reference sequence). The CDR3 length is 12 residues. The V end was cut by 5 bases, the J end by 3 bases, with 8 bases between. As DNA, the CDR3 is TGTGCCAGTAGTGAAGACAACTACGAGCAGTACTTC. This sequence encodes CASSEDNYEQYF.

This clone was picked up one time. This chain connects TRBV5-5 to TRBJ2-7; the match to TRBD1 covers 7 bases. The germline CDR1 and CDR2 sequences are SGHKS and YYEKEE (reference sequence). The V gene end was trimmed by 6 bases and the J gene end by 0 bases; junction bases not matched to a gene: 6. This CDR3 comprises 14 residues. The CDR3 sequence: CASTGTASSYEQYF. The CDR3 DNA sequence: TGTGCCAGCACGGGGACAGCGAGCTCCTACGAGCAGTACTTC.

This clone was seen just once. This chain uses TRBV9 with TRBJ2-2; 10 nucleotides agree with TRBD1. This CDR3 is built from 16 residues. Germline assignment: CDR1 SGDLS and CDR2 YYNGEE. Trimming at V came to 4 bases and at J to 5 bases, leaving 8 bases not matched to a gene. The CDR3 here is CASSPRGQGRTGELFF. For the CDR3, the DNA is TGTGCCAGCAGCCCCCGGGGACAGGGGAGAACCGGGGAGCTGTTTTTT.

CDR3 coding DNA: TGTGCCAGCAGCTATCCGACTAGGGGGCTCTACGAGCAGTACTTC. It yields the protein CASSYPTRGLYEQYF. The J gene is TRBJ2-7, the V gene TRBV7-8; D perhaps matches TRBD1 (7 bases). Germline lookup yields CDR1 SGHVS and CDR2 FQNEAQ. Trimming removed 4 bases from V and 3 bases from J, with 16 bases in between. The CDR3 has 15 residues.

The chain joins TRBV2 to TRBJ2-7; 7 nucleotides agree with TRBD2. J lost 1 base, V lost 5 bases, and 8 bases had no gene match. This CDR3 spans 15 amino acids. Germline CDR1 and CDR2: SNHLY and FYNNEI. CDR3 residues: CASSTVWGGSYEQYF. CDR3 DNA: TGTGCCAGCAGTACCGTTTGGGGAGGGTCCTACGAGCAGTACTTC.